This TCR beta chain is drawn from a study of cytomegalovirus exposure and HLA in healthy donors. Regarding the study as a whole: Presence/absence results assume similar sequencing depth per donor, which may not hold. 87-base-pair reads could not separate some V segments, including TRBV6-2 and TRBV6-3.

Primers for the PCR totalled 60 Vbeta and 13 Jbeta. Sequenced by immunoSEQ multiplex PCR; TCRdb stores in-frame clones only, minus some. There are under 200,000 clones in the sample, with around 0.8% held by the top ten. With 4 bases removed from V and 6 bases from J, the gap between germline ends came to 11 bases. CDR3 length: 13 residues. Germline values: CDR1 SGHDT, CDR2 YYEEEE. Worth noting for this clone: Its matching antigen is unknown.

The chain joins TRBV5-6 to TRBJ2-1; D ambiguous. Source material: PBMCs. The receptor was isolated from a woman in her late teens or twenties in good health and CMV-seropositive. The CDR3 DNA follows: TGTGCCAGCAGCCGGTTTGTCCCCAATGAGCAGTTCTTC. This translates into CASSRFVPNEQFF.